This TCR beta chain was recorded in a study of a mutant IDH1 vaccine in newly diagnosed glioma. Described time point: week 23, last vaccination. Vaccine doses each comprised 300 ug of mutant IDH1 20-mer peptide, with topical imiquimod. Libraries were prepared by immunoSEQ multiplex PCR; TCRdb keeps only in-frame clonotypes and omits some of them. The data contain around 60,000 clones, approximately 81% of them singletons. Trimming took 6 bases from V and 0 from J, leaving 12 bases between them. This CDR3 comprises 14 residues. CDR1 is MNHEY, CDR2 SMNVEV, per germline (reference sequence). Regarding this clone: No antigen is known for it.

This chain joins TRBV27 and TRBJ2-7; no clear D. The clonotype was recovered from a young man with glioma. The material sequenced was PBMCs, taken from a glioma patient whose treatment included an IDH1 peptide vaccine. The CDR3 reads CASRTASLSYEQYF. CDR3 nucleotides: TGTGCCAGCAGAACGGCCTCCCTCTCCTACGAGCAGTACTTC.